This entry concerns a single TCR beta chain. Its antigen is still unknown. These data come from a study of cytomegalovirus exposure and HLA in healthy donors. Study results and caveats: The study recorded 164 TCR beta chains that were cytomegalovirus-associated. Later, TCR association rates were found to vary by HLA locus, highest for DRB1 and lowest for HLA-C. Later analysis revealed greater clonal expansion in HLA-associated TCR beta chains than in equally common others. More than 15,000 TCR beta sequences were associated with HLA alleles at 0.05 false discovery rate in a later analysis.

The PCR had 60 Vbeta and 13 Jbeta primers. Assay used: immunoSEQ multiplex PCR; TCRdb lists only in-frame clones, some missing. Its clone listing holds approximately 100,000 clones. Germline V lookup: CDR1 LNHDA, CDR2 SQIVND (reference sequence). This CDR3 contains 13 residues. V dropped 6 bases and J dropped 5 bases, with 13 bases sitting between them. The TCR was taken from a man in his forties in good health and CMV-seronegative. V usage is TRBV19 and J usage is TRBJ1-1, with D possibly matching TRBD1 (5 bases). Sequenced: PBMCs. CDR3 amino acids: CASSDDRKTEAFF. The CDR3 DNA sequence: TGTGCCAGTAGCGACGACAGAAAAACTGAAGCTTTCTTT.